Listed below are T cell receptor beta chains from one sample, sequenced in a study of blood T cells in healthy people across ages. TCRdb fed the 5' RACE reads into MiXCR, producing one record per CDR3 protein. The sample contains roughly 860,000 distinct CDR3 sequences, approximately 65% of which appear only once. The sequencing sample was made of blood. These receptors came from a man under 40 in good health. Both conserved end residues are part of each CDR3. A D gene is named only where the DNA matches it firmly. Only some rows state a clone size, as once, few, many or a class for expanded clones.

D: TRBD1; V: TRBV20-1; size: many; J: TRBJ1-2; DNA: TGCAGTGCTAGAGATAGTCTAGCTACAGGGGAAACTTGGGGCTACACCTTC; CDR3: CSARDSLATGETWGYTF
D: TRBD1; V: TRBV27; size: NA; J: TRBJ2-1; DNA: TGTGCCAGCAGTGGTAGGGGGCAGGGTAATGAGCAGTTCTTC; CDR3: CASSGRGQGNEQFF
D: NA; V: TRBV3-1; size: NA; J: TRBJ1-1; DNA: TGTGCCAGCAGTACAACCCCGAACACTGAAGCTTTCTTT; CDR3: CASSTTPNTEAFF
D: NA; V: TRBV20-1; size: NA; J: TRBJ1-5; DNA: TGCAGTGCTTTCTCATCCTATAGCAATCAGCCCCAGCATTTT; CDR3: CSAFSSYSNQPQHF
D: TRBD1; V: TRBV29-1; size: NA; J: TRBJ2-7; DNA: TGCAGCGCCGCGACAGGGGGGAGCTCCTACGAGCAGTACTTC; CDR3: CSAATGGSSYEQYF
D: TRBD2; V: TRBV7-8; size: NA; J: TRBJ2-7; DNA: TGTGCCAGCAGCACCTGGGGACTAGCGGCGTCCTACGAGCAGTACTTC; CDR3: CASSTWGLAASYEQYF
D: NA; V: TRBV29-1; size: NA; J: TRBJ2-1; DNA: TGCAGCGTTGAGCGGAGTACTTACGGCAATGAGCAGTTCTTC; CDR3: CSVERSTYGNEQFF
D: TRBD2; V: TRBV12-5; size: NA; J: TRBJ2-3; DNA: TGTGCTAGTGGGGGACTAGCGGGCACAGGTACGCAGTATTTT; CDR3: CASGGLAGTGTQYF
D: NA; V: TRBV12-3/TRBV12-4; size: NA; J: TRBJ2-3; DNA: TGTGCCAGCAGTGAGGGACACCCCACAGATACGCAGTATTTT; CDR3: CASSEGHPTDTQYF
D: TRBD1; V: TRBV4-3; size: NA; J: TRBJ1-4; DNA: TGCGCCAGCAGCTCCTTAGGAGGGGGCGCGGAGGAAAAACTGTTTTTT; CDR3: CASSSLGGGAEEKLFF
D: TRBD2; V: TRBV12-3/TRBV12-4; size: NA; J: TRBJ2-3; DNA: TGTGCCAGCAGGATGACTAGCGGGACCACAGATACGCAGTATTTT; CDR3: CASRMTSGTTDTQYF
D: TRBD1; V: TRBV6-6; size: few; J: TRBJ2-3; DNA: TGTGCCAGCAGTTACTCGAGGGGGCTGGCAGATACGCAGTATTTT; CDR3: CASSYSRGLADTQYF
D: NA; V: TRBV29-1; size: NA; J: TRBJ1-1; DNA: TGCAGCGTCCCCGCCCAGGGGATAGAGAACACTGAAGCTTTCTTT; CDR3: CSVPAQGIENTEAFF
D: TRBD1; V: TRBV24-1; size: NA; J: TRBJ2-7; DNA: TGTGCCACCAGTGATGGGACAGCGTCCTACGAGCAGTACTTC; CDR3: CATSDGTASYEQYF
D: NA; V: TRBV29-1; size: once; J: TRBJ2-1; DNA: TGCAGCGTGGAAGGACATCCGTACAATGAGCAGTTCTTC; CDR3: CSVEGHPYNEQFF
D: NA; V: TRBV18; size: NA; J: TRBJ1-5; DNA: TGTGCCAGCTCACAAGAGGGGCAGGGTGGTCAGCCCCAGCATTTT; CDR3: CASSQEGQGGQPQHF
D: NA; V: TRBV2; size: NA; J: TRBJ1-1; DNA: TGTGCCAGCAGTGACCCGACCCGTGGCATGAACACTGAAGCTTTCTTT; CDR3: CASSDPTRGMNTEAFF
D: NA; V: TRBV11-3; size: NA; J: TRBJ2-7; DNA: TGTGCCAGCAGCGCCCGGGACCCACCCTACGAGCAGTACTTC; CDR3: CASSARDPPYEQYF
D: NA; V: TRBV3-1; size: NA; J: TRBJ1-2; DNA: TGTGCCAGCAGCCAAGTGGCAGGCTGGTACACCTTC; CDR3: CASSQVAGWYTF
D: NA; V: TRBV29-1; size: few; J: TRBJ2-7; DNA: TGCAGCGTTGAGAGGGACAAGCTTTCCTACGAGCAGTACTTC; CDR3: CSVERDKLSYEQYF
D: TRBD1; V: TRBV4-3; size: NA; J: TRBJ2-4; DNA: TGCGCCAGCAGTCCTACCGGGACAGGGGGCGCCAAAAACATTCAGTACTTC; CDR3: CASSPTGTGGAKNIQYF
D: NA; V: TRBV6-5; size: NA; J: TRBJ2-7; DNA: TGTGCCAGCAGCCCCGGGACAATCAAGGAGCAGTACTTC; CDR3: CASSPGTIKEQYF
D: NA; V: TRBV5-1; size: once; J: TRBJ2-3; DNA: TGCGCCAGCAGCTTGGCCCCGTCACAGGACACAGATACGCAGTATTTT; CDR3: CASSLAPSQDTDTQYF
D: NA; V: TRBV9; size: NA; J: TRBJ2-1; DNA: TGTGCCAGCAGCGTGGGGGGGGGCAGCTCCTACAATGAGCAGTTCTTC; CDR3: CASSVGGGSSYNEQFF
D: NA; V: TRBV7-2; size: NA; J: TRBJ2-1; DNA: TGTGCCAGCAGACTGGTACGCAGGGGCCCAAGCTCCTACAATGAGCAGTTCTTC; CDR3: CASRLVRRGPSSYNEQFF
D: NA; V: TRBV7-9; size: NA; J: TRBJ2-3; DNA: TGTGCCAGCAGCTTAGGCTACCCAACATACCTGAACACAGATACGCAGTATTTT; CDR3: CASSLGYPTYLNTDTQYF
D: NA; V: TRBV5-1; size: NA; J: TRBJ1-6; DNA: TGCGCCAGCAGCTACCAACCGCGAACAGATTCACCCCTCCACTTT; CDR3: CASSYQPRTDSPLHF
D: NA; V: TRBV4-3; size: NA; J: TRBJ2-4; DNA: TGCGCCAGCAGCCAAGATGGGGTCAGGGCGGTAGCCAAAAACATTCAGTACTTC; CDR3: CASSQDGVRAVAKNIQYF
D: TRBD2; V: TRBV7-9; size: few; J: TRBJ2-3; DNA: TGTGCCAGCAGCCCTCGACTAGCGGGGAACCTCACAGATACGCAGTATTTT; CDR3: CASSPRLAGNLTDTQYF
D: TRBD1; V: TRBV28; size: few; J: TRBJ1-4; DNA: TGTGCCAGCAGCTACGGGACAGTAAATGAAAAACTGTTTTTT; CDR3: CASSYGTVNEKLFF
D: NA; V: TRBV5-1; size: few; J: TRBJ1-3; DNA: TGCGCCAGCAGACCGACAGTCTCGGAAAACACCATATATTTT; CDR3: CASRPTVSENTIYF
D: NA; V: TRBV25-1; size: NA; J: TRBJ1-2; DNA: TGTGCCAGCAGTGAATGGTCAGTCTATGGCTACACCTTC; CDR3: CASSEWSVYGYTF
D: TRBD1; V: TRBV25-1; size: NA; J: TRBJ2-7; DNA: TGTGCCAACCACGCCCCGGGACAGAATACCTACGAGCAGTACTTC; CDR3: CANHAPGQNTYEQYF
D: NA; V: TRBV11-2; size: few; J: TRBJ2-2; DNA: TGTGCCAGCAGCCCCTGGAGAGGGGGGGGCTCCGGGGAGCTGTTTTTT; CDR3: CASSPWRGGGSGELFF
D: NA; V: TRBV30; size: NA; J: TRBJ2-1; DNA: TGTGCCTGGAGTAGTGTATACAATGAGCAGTTCTTC; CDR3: CAWSSVYNEQFF
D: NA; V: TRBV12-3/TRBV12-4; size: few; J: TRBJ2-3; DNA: TGTGCCAGCACCCCCGAGGTCAGGGGCCGAGCAGATACGCAGTATTTT; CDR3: CASTPEVRGRADTQYF
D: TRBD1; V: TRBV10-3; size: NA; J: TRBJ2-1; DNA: TGTGCCATCAGCGACACGGGACAGGATGAGAGTGAGCAGTTCTTC; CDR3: CAISDTGQDESEQFF
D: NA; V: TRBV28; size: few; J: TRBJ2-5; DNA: TGTGCCAGCAGTTTAAGAAGGGTCCAAGAGACCCAGTACTTC; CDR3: CASSLRRVQETQYF
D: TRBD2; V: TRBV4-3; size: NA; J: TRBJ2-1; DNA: TGCGCCAGCAGCCAAGATGGGCTAGCGGGGGCATTCGCCTACAATGAGCAGTTCTTC; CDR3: CASSQDGLAGAFAYNEQFF